The present T cell receptor (beta chain) was sequenced within a study of T-cell reconstitution after alpha-beta-depleted transplantation in children. This clonotype was picked up many times. Preparation of the TCRbeta library used unique molecular identifiers. TCRdb ran MiXCR on the PCR reads and lists one entry per CDR3 protein. The table has about 340,000 distinct CDR3 sequences, over 9% seen once; the top ten hold approximately 2.3%. The length of the CDR3 is 13 residues. Germline trimming cut 5 bases from V and 6 bases from J; bases unmatched to any gene: 4. The receptor comes from a human donor who donated a stem cell graft to a child with acute lymphoblastic leukemia. The rearrangement uses TRBV12-3 or TRBV12-4 and TRBJ1-5; 7 bases line up with TRBD1. The sequencing here drew on PBMCs from the stem cell graft donor, taken from the stem cell graft. For the CDR3, the DNA is TGTGCCAGCAGTCGACAGGGAGGTCAGCCCCAGCATTTT. This codes for CASSRQGGQPQHF.